The 10 T cell receptor beta chains below all came from one sample that was sequenced in a study of neurological immune-mediated disorders. TCRdb used MiXCR to reprocess the 5' RACE reads, holding one entry per CDR3 protein. The sample includes approximately 60,000 distinct CDR3 sequences, about 4.2% of them seen just once. Sequenced: PBMCs. The receptors shown here come from a man in his fifties or sixties with multiple sclerosis.

This chain joins TRBV10-3 and TRBJ2-7, with a tentative D call TRBD2 (6 bases). This CDR3 spans 14 amino acids. V was shortened by 0 bases and J by 7 bases, with 13 bases between the two germline ends. The V gene's germline CDR1 is ENHRY and CDR2 SYGVKD. The CDR3 DNA is TGTGCCATCAGTGAGTCGGCTAGCGTTAAAGAGCAGTACTTC. The encoded protein is CAISESASVKEQYF.

The chain is built from TRBV28 and TRBJ2-4; 11 positions match TRBD2. From germline, CDR1 is MDHEN and CDR2 SYDVKM. The CDR3 has 18 amino acids. The junction had 14 bases not matched to a gene; V was cut back by 7 bases and J by 3 bases. CDR3 coding DNA: TGTGCCAGCACCTTAAAGGGGCTAGCGGGGGGATACAAAAACATTCAGTACTTC. Its protein product is CASTLKGLAGGYKNIQYF. The full variable domain, rest sourced from reference TRBV28 and TRBJ2-4, is DVKVTQSSRYLVKRTGEKVFLECVQDMDHENMFWYRQDPGLGLRLIYFSYDVKMKEKGDIPEGYSVSREKKERFSLILESASTNQTSMYLCASTLKGLAGGYKNIQYFGAGTRLSVL.

This clonotype was picked up many times. The rearrangement joins TRBV29-1 to TRBJ2-6; 9 nucleotides line up with TRBD1. Germline assignment: CDR1 SQVTM and CDR2 ANQGSEA. J gave up 4 bases and V 7 bases, and 8 bases lay outside the gene matches. This CDR3 comprises 15 residues. CDR3 sequence (DNA): TGCAGCGCCGGGACAGGGAGCACCGGGGCCAACGTCCTGACTTTC. Its translation: CSAGTGSTGANVLTF.

This clonotype has a handful of counts. The conserved final phenylalanine or tryptophan is absent from the CDR3, which likely points to a read error. This chain links TRBV15 with TRBJ2-5; D remains ambiguous. CDR1 is LNHNV and CDR2 is YYDKDF in the germline V gene (reference sequence). Trimming pared 6 bases from V and 1 base from J, leaving 12 bases between. The CDR3 has 14 residues. The CDR3 bases are TGTGCCACCAGTTTTAGATCGAGCCAAGAGACCCAGTACAAC. This sequence encodes CATSFRSSQETQYN.

This clonotype has at least ten counts. The chain joins TRBV12-3 or TRBV12-4 to TRBJ1-1, with unresolved D. This CDR3 has 13 residues. V was shortened by 3 bases and J by 1 base, with 6 bases between the two germline ends. The CDR3 coding sequence is TGTGCCAGCAGTTTCTCCCCGAACACTGAAGCTTTCTTT. Residues: CASSFSPNTEAFF.

This clonotype was recorded at least ten times. The rearrangement links TRBV28 to TRBJ1-1; D is unclear. Trimming took 6 bases from V and 1 from J, leaving 3 bases between them. CDR3 size: 11 residues. CDR1 is MDHEN and CDR2 is SYDVKM in the germline V gene. The CDR3 loop reads CASRTNTEAFF. The CDR3 DNA reads as TGTGCCAGCAGAACGAACACTGAAGCTTTCTTT.

Many counts were recorded for this clonotype. V is TRBV29-1 and J is TRBJ1-4; no firm D call. This CDR3 comprises 13 residues. Trimming removed 3 bases at V and 8 bases at J, with 13 bases between. CDR1 and CDR2 from the germline V gene are SQVTM and ANQGSEA. The CDR3 nucleotides are TGCAGCGTTGAGTACCAGAGTGGGGAAAAACTGTTTTTT. Its translation is CSVEYQSGEKLFF.

This clonotype was counted between two and nine times. The chain recombines TRBV6-2 or TRBV6-3 with TRBJ2-1; D is unclear. Trimming removed 8 bases at V and 2 bases at J, with 19 bases between. This CDR3 region has 16 residues. CDR1 MNHEY and CDR2 SVGEGT come from the germline V gene. As DNA, the CDR3 is TGTGCCAGCTCCACAATCGAAGCGAGGACCTACAATGAGCAGTTCTTC. It is translated as CASSTIEARTYNEQFF.

This clonotype was counted ten times or more. This rearrangement joins TRBV5-1 to TRBJ2-2, with 9 bases that match TRBD1. The CDR3 length is 15 residues. The V and J ends lost 7 bases and 1 base, in that order; junction bases with no gene match: 5. Germline CDR1 SGHRS, CDR2 YFSETQ. DNA of the CDR3: TGCGCCAGCGTACAGGGGGCCGGGAACACCGGGGAGCTGTTTTTT. Translated: CASVQGAGNTGELFF.

This clonotype was detected many times. The chain uses TRBV20-1 and TRBJ2-7; D gene unclear. CDR1 and CDR2 (germline): DFQATT, SNEGSKA (reference sequence). V was shortened by 5 bases and J by 3 bases, with 14 bases between the two germline ends. The CDR3 loop spans 13 amino acids. CDR3 bases: TGCAGTGCTGAGACGCGTTCGGGCTACGAGCAGTACTTC. It is translated as CSAETRSGYEQYF.